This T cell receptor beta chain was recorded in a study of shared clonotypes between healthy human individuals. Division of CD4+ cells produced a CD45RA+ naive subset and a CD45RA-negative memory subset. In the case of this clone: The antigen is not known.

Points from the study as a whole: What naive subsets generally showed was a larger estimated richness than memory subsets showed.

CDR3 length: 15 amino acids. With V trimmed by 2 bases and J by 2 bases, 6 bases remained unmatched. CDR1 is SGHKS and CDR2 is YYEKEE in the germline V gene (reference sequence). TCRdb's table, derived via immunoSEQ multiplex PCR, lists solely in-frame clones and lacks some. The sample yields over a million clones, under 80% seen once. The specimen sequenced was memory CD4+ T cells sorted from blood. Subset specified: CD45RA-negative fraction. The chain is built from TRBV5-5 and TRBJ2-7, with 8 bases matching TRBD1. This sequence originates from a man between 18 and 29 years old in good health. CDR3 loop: CASSLDYRGAYEQYF. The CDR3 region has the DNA TGTGCCAGCAGCTTAGACTACAGGGGGGCCTACGAGCAGTACTTC.